This TCR beta chain was captured in a study of neoadjuvant anti-PD-1 for oral cavity cancer. Data came from immunoSEQ multiplex PCR; TCRdb stores just in-frame clones and leaves some out. Counted here are over 10,000 clones, around three fifths occurring once; the ten biggest clones make up almost 7%. Per germline, CDR1 SGHAT and CDR2 FQNNGV. The V gene lost 3 bases and the J gene lost 10 bases, with 9 bases spanning the gap. The CDR3 is 11 amino acids. The TCR originated in a person between 40 and 85 years old with oral cavity squamous cell carcinoma. The donor label of this sample is uncertain. The genes are TRBV11-2 and TRBJ1-1, with D perhaps TRBD1 (6 bases). The specimen was tumor tissue, collected before nivolumab (anti-PD-1) treatment. CDR3 bases: TGTGCCAGCAGCTTTAAGGGGGTAGCTTTCTTT. Encoded protein: CASSFKGVAFF.